The sequence of this TCR beta chain was determined in a study of shared clonotypes between healthy human individuals. Sequencing was performed with immunoSEQ multiplex PCR; in TCRdb, only in-frame clones are kept and a portion is missing. The table shows more than 1 million clones, with 75% to 85% occurring only once. A remark on this clone: The sample carries other DNA sequences with the same CDR3.

Sequencing used memory CD4+ T cells from PBMCs. Subset defined: CD45RA-negative fraction. This clonotype was obtained from a man aged 18 to 30 in good health. Some clones in this sample may be carry-over from other donors' samples.

CDR3 bases: TGCGCCAGCAGCTTGGCCGGGACAGGGGGAGATACGCAGTATTTT. This translates into CASSLAGTGGDTQYF. The chain recombines TRBV5-1 with TRBJ2-3; TRBD1 aligns across 11 bases. Germline CDR1 and CDR2: SGHRS and YFSETQ. The CDR3 runs 15 residues. J was trimmed by 5 bases and V by 0 bases; bases with no gene match: 2.